The rows below give T cell receptor beta chains drawn from one sample of a study of vaccination and CD4 T cells after COVID-19. These receptors' targets are unknown. Each CDR3 protein gets one entry after TCRdb re-called the PCR reads with MiXCR. The sample yields around 10,000 distinct CDR3 sequences, about 50% seen once. The specimen was CD4+ T cells from blood, cultured in vitro. The receptors shown here come from a human donor who had recovered from COVID-19. CDR3s include the opening cysteine and the closing phenylalanine or tryptophan. The order of the fields is J gene, V gene, CDR3 protein.

TRBJ1-6 | TRBV6-5 | CASSSREANSPLHF
TRBJ2-5 | TRBV19 | CASSIASQSQETQYF
TRBJ2-7 | TRBV3-1 | CASSQGLAEFYEQYF
TRBJ1-5 | TRBV20-1 | CSAGQGTSNQPQHF
TRBJ1-5 | TRBV6-1 | CASRSGSNQPQHF
TRBJ2-7 | TRBV5-1 | CASSLGPGQTYEQYF
TRBJ2-2 | TRBV27 | CASSLLRGTLLNTGELFF
TRBJ1-5 | TRBV2 | CASSGGLESNQPQHF
TRBJ1-2 | TRBV2 | CASKGNAGGYTF
TRBJ2-5 | TRBV5-1 | CASSSEGTSGKETQYF
TRBJ2-3 | TRBV2 | CASSEILGVDTQYF
TRBJ2-7 | TRBV11-2 | CASSSGQRYEQYF
TRBJ1-2 | TRBV5-1 | CASASDRGEYGYTF
TRBJ1-1 | TRBV20-1 | CSARAFEPGPGDLNTEAFF
TRBJ1-1 | TRBV20-1 | CSARPGTGMNTEAFF
TRBJ2-1 | TRBV2 | CASRTSGGGEQFF
TRBJ2-7 | TRBV7-9 | CASSHAERMPYEQYF
TRBJ2-5 | TRBV12-3/TRBV12-4 | CASSFQGALQETQYF
TRBJ1-1 | TRBV2 | CASRVVGEGTEAFF
TRBJ1-2 | TRBV11-2 | CASSLRQGGYTF
TRBJ2-1 | TRBV6-1 | CASKIDRGSYNEQFF
TRBJ1-2 | TRBV5-8 | CASSLDRNYGYTF
TRBJ2-7 | TRBV9 | CASSPGTGEEPYEQYF